Shown below are 29 T cell receptor beta chains from a single sample sequenced in a study of T cell responses to AZD1222 COVID-19 vaccine. Libraries were prepared by immunoSEQ multiplex PCR; TCRdb keeps only in-frame clonotypes and omits some of them. The table includes under 80,000 clones, approximately 89% detected once. The material was peripheral blood, obtained on day 0 of AZD1222 vaccination. The source is an adult in good health.

The chain joins TRBV7-6 to TRBJ2-3; 7 nucleotides line up with TRBD1. Germline trimming cut 1 base from V and 3 bases from J; bases unmatched to any gene: 4. The CDR3 is 15 residues long. CDR1 and CDR2 from the germline V gene are SGHVS and FNYEAQ. The CDR3 DNA is TGTGCCAGCAGCTTAGTAGGGACAGTGACAGATACGCAGTATTTT. Translating it yields CASSLVGTVTDTQYF.

J is TRBJ1-5 and V is TRBV4-3; possibly TRBD1 for D (6 bases). Per germline, CDR1 LGHNA and CDR2 YSLEER. V lost 0 bases and J 3 bases, leaving 9 bases between the germline ends. CDR3 length: 15 residues. CDR3 loop: CASSQEGGVNQPQHF. The CDR3 DNA reads TGCGCCAGCAGCCAAGAAGGGGGAGTCAATCAGCCCCAGCATTTT.

The chain combines TRBV5-1 with TRBJ2-1, with 8 bases lining up with TRBD2. This CDR3 region has 17 residues. Germline loops: CDR1 SGHRS, CDR2 YFSETQ. With 0 bases clipped from V and 2 bases from J, the junction kept 7 bases outside the gene matches. CDR3 residues: CASSLAETSVTYNEQFF. For the CDR3, the DNA is TGCGCCAGCAGCTTGGCCGAGACTAGCGTGACCTACAATGAGCAGTTCTTC.

The chain has TRBV6-5 and TRBJ2-7, with TRBD1 as a possible D gene (5 bases). Germline assignment: CDR1 MNHEY and CDR2 SVGAGI. Trimming removed 2 bases at V and 3 bases at J, with 11 bases between. This CDR3 has 14 residues. The CDR3 protein is CASSYRGGVYEQYF. The CDR3 nucleotides read TGTGCCAGCAGTTACAGGGGTGGGGTCTACGAGCAGTACTTC.

Only a few counts were recorded for this clone. The chain links TRBV30 to TRBJ1-1; D ambiguous. Per the germline V gene, CDR1 is GTSNPN and CDR2 is SVGIG (reference sequence). There are 11 residues in the CDR3. V lost 8 bases and J 0 bases, leaving 7 bases between the germline ends. The CDR3 region has the DNA TGTGCCAGGACGGTGAACACTGAAGCTTTCTTT. It is translated as CARTVNTEAFF.

The chain joins TRBV5-1 to TRBJ2-1, with 8 bases identical to TRBD2. The CDR3 covers 17 residues. From germline, CDR1 is SGHRS and CDR2 YFSETQ. V shed 2 bases, J shed 0 bases, and the junction held 7 bases outside the gene matches. CDR3 DNA sequence: TGCGCCAGCAGCTTAGACTCTAGCGGGCTCTCCTACAATGAGCAGTTCTTC. Translated, it gives CASSLDSSGLSYNEQFF.

The V and J genes are TRBV2 and TRBJ2-1; D is ambiguous. Germline V lookup: CDR1 SNHLY, CDR2 FYNNEI. The V end lost 6 bases, the J end lost 8 bases, and 8 bases lay between the germline ends. The length of the CDR3 is 11 residues. In DNA form, the CDR3 reads TGTGCCAGCAGCCCGATTGATGAGCAGTTCTTC. Its translation is CASSPIDEQFF.

The chain employs TRBV30 and TRBJ1-6, with D unresolved. The CDR3 runs to 14 residues. The germline V gene has CDR1 GTSNPN and CDR2 SVGIG (reference sequence). The V gene lost 5 bases and the J gene lost 9 bases, with 17 bases spanning the gap. This CDR3 is CAWYPEAGGSPLHF. CDR3 bases: TGTGCCTGGTATCCGGAAGCAGGAGGTTCACCCCTCCACTTT.

J is TRBJ2-2 and V is TRBV30; TRBD1 matches at 8 bases. Trimming took 2 bases from V and 6 from J; bases not matched to a gene: 2. The germline V gene has CDR1 GTSNPN and CDR2 SVGIG (reference sequence). This CDR3 is 13 amino acids long. The CDR3 here is CAWSPTGAGELFF. Written as DNA, the CDR3 is TGTGCCTGGAGTCCGACAGGGGCCGGGGAGCTGTTTTTT.

The chain links TRBV5-8 to TRBJ1-2, with D maybe TRBD1 (5 bases). The CDR3 has 14 residues. Per the germline V gene, CDR1 is SGHTS and CDR2 is YDEGEE. Trimming stripped 5 bases from V and 3 bases from J, with 14 bases between. The chain's CDR3 is CASSPRGGDYGYTF. For the CDR3, the DNA is TGTGCCAGCAGTCCCCGCGGGGGGGACTATGGCTACACCTTC.

This rearrangement joins TRBV7-9 to TRBJ2-7; D is possibly TRBD1 (5 bases). This CDR3 region has 14 residues. Trimming pared 5 bases from V and 2 bases from J, leaving 13 bases between. The V gene's germline CDR1 is SEHNR and CDR2 FQNEAQ (reference sequence). The CDR3: CASSTARGTYEQYF. The CDR3 nucleotides are TGTGCCAGCAGCACCGCAAGGGGAACCTACGAGCAGTACTTC.

This chain joins TRBV2 and TRBJ2-3; 8 bases match TRBD2. V trimming: 2 bases; J trimming: 6 bases; junction bases outside the gene matches: 4. In germline, CDR1 is SNHLY, CDR2 FYNNEI. CDR3 length equals 14 residues. CDR3 DNA: TGTGCCAGCAGTGAACAAGCGGGAGAGGATACGCAGTATTTT. Translating it yields CASSEQAGEDTQYF. The complete variable domain, with remaining parts taken from reference TRBV2 and TRBJ2-3, reads EPEVTQTPSHQVTQMGQEVILRCVPISNHLYFYWYRQILGQKVEFLVSFYNNEISEKSEIFDDQFSVERPDGSNFTLKIRSTKLEDSAMYFCASSEQAGEDTQYFGPGTRLTVL.

V and J are TRBV30 and TRBJ1-1; D is unresolved. The CDR3 sequence is 12 residues long. Trimming stripped 3 bases from V and 5 bases from J, with 10 bases between. CDR1 is GTSNPN, CDR2 SVGIG, per germline (reference sequence). The CDR3 DNA sequence: TGTGCCTGGAGCCACGAGGCGACTGAAGCTTTCTTT. Encoded protein: CAWSHEATEAFF.

V usage is TRBV30 and J usage is TRBJ1-1, with TRBD1 matching over 9 bases. The CDR3 sequence is 14 residues long. CDR1 is GTSNPN, CDR2 SVGIG, per germline (reference sequence). The V segment lost 0 bases and the J segment 4 bases; nucleotides outside the gene matches: 3. The CDR3 spells CAWSVQGAGTEAFF. The CDR3 DNA reads as TGTGCCTGGAGTGTACAGGGGGCTGGCACTGAAGCTTTCTTT.

The chain has TRBV24-1 and TRBJ2-2, with 8 bases aligning to TRBD1. The germline V gene encodes CDR1 KGHDR and CDR2 SFDVKD. V lost 1 base, J lost 6 bases, and 9 bases stayed unmatched. The CDR3 spans 17 residues. CDR3 sequence (DNA): TGTGCCACCAGTGATTTCCGGACAGGGTCTCTCCCCGGGGAGCTGTTTTTT. Encoded protein: CATSDFRTGSLPGELFF.

V is TRBV24-1 and J is TRBJ2-2; the D gene is possibly TRBD2 (5 bases). The CDR3 extends over 13 amino acids. The germline gives CDR1 KGHDR, CDR2 SFDVKD. Trimming removed 9 bases from V and 6 bases from J, with 13 bases in between. The CDR3 spells CATAVGAAGELFF. As DNA, the CDR3 is TGTGCCACCGCGGTGGGAGCTGCCGGGGAGCTGTTTTTT.

The V call is TRBV4-2, the J call TRBJ2-7, with 9 bases fitting TRBD2. V lost 1 base to trimming and J lost 5 bases; unmatched junction nucleotides: 3. Germline CDR1 reads LGHNA; CDR2 reads YNFKEQ. This CDR3 has 14 amino acids. CDR3 sequence reads: CASSQGTSDDEQYF. CDR3 sequence (DNA): TGTGCCAGCAGCCAAGGGACTAGCGATGACGAGCAGTACTTC.

Only a few counts were recorded for this clone. The gene calls are TRBV7-2 and TRBJ1-6; D is possibly TRBD1 (5 bases). The CDR3 sequence is 13 residues long. Germline CDR1 reads SGHTA; CDR2 reads FQGNSA. V was cut by 8 bases and J by 7 bases, with 12 bases left in between. DNA for the CDR3: TGTGCCAGCTCAAACAGGCCCAATTCACCCCTCCACTTT. Encoded protein: CASSNRPNSPLHF.

The chain combines TRBV5-6 with TRBJ2-7; 8 bases align to TRBD2. With 6 bases clipped from V and 4 bases from J, the junction kept 12 bases outside the gene matches. CDR3 length: 15 residues. The germline gives CDR1 SGHDT, CDR2 YYEEEE. The CDR3 loop is CASTLGGGLLYEQYF. CDR3 coding DNA: TGTGCCAGCACCCTCGGGGGGGGGCTTTTGTACGAGCAGTACTTC.

This chain links TRBV6-1 with TRBJ2-7; 8 nucleotides match TRBD2. Unmatched junction bases numbered 3, after V lost 0 bases and J lost 2 bases. The germline V gene encodes CDR1 MNHNS and CDR2 SASEGT. The length of the CDR3 is 15 residues. For the CDR3, the DNA is TGTGCCAGCAGTGAAGCGCTAGCGGGTCCCTACGAGCAGTACTTC. This gives the protein CASSEALAGPYEQYF.

For this clone: The sample carries other DNA sequences with the same CDR3. The chain links TRBV12-3 or TRBV12-4 to TRBJ2-7, with D unclear. The V and J ends lost 6 bases and 6 bases respectively, with 9 bases between them. The CDR3 runs to 11 residues. DNA of the CDR3: TGTGCCAGCAGCCTCGGCGGCGAGCAGTACTTC. Its protein product is CASSLGGEQYF.

This clone has just a few counts. The chain links TRBV3-1 (or the pseudogene TRBV3-2) to TRBJ2-6, with unresolved D. The CDR3 runs 17 residues. Germline V lookup: CDR1 LGHDT, CDR2 YNNKEL (reference sequence). Trimming took 3 bases from V and 0 from J, leaving 12 bases between them. CDR3 amino acids: CASSQAGSSSGANVLTF. The CDR3 region has the DNA TGTGCCAGCAGCCAGGCCGGAAGCAGCTCTGGGGCCAACGTCCTGACTTTC.

The chain combines TRBV9 with TRBJ2-1, with TRBD1 matching 7 bases. The germline gives CDR1 SGDLS, CDR2 YYNGEE. The CDR3 contains 14 residues. Unmatched junction bases numbered 9, after V lost 3 bases and J lost 9 bases. CDR3 protein: CASSAGQSSGEQFF. CDR3 coding DNA: TGTGCCAGCAGCGCGGGACAGAGTAGTGGTGAGCAGTTCTTC.

The chain has TRBV10-3 and TRBJ1-5; D is unresolved. The CDR3 contains 14 residues. From germline, CDR1 is ENHRY and CDR2 SYGVKD. Trimming took 0 bases from V and 5 from J, leaving 8 bases between them. The CDR3: CAISESRRDQPQHF. The CDR3 DNA sequence: TGTGCCATCAGTGAGTCAAGGAGGGATCAGCCCCAGCATTTT.

This clone has just one count. The chain employs TRBV6-2 or TRBV6-3 and TRBJ1-1; 12 nucleotides match TRBD1. The CDR3 sequence is 16 residues long. Germline V lookup: CDR1 MNHEY, CDR2 SVGEGT. J was trimmed by 9 bases and V by 0 bases; bases with no gene match: 8. The CDR3 protein is CASSYSSGTGGRQAFF. The DNA of the CDR3 is TGTGCCAGCAGTTACTCCTCCGGGACAGGGGGCCGGCAAGCTTTCTTT.

V and J are TRBV4-2 and TRBJ1-3, with TRBD1 as a possible D gene (5 bases). The CDR3 has 15 amino acids. The V gene's germline CDR1 is LGHNA and CDR2 YNFKEQ. Between the trimmed V and J ends, which lost 0 bases and 4 bases, there was a span of 10 bases. Here the CDR3 reads CASSQEGGRGNTIYF. CDR3 coding DNA: TGTGCCAGCAGCCAAGAGGGGGGTAGGGGAAACACCATATATTTT.

V is TRBV4-3 and J is TRBJ2-2; 8 positions match TRBD1. V lost 6 bases and J lost 6; bases outside the gene matches: 3. This CDR3 has 13 amino acids. The germline gives CDR1 LGHNA, CDR2 YSLEER. CDR3 sequence: CASRLQGAGELFF. The CDR3 DNA is TGCGCCAGCAGGCTACAGGGGGCCGGGGAGCTGTTTTTT.

This clone occurred once. This rearrangement joins TRBV7-3 to TRBJ2-1, with D perhaps matching TRBD2 (6 bases). Per germline, CDR1 SGHTA and CDR2 FQGTGA. CDR3 size: 16 residues. Between the trimmed V and J ends, which lost 1 base and 7 bases, there was a span of 17 bases. The CDR3 coding sequence is TGTGCCAGCAGCTTAAGTGGAGCGGGTTCAATGAATGAGCAGTTCTTC. It specifies CASSLSGAGSMNEQFF.

This clone was counted once. The chain combines TRBV14 with TRBJ2-3, with D possibly being TRBD2 (6 bases). Germline-derived CDR1 and CDR2 are SGHDN and FVKESK. The CDR3 loop spans 17 amino acids. The V gene lost 0 bases and the J gene lost 1 base, with 14 bases spanning the gap. Here the CDR3 reads CASSQERGGWGTDTQYF. In DNA, the CDR3 is TGTGCCAGCAGCCAAGAAAGGGGAGGTTGGGGCACAGATACGCAGTATTTT.